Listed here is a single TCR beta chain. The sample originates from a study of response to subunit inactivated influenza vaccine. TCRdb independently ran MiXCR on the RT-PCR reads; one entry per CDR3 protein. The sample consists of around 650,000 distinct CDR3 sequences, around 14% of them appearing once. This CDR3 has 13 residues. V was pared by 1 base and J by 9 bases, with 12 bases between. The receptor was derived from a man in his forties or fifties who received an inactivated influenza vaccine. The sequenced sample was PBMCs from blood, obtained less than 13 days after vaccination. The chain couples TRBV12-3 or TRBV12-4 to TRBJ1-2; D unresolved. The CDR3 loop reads CASSLEPLVRYTF. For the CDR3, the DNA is TGTGCCAGCAGTTTAGAACCCCTAGTTCGCTACACCTTC.